Below are 20 T cell receptor beta chains sequenced from a single sample in a study of CD8 T cells in Susac syndrome. Random-hexamer reverse transcription was applied to 0.5 to 1 ug RNA. TCRdb processed the immunoSEQ multiplex PCR reads anew with MiXCR; each CDR3 protein has one entry. The table lists some 170,000 distinct CDR3 sequences, 85% to 95% of them singletons. The specimen was CD4+ T cells from PBMCs. The source is a human donor in good health.

This clonotype showed up just a few times. The chain combines TRBV13 with TRBJ2-7, with TRBD1 matching over 10 bases. The junction had 4 bases not matched to a gene; V was cut back by 0 bases and J by 2 bases. The CDR3 has 16 residues. Germline loops: CDR1 PRHDT, CDR2 FYEKMQ (reference sequence). In DNA form, the CDR3 reads TGTGCCAGCAGCTTAGGCCCGGGACAGGGGACCTACGAGCAGTACTTC. It is translated as CASSLGPGQGTYEQYF.

The CDR3 nucleotides are TGTGCCAGCACTATTTTCCAGGGGGCGAAGCAGTACTTC. Translated: CASTIFQGAKQYF. The V and J genes are TRBV12-3 or TRBV12-4 and TRBJ2-7; 8 positions agree with TRBD1. V shed 7 bases and J 8 bases; nucleotides not matched to a gene: 10. The CDR3 consists of 13 residues.

V usage is TRBV20-1 and J usage is TRBJ2-7; D perhaps matches TRBD2 (6 bases). This CDR3 has 15 amino acids. Germline CDR1 reads DFQATT; CDR2 reads SNEGSKA (reference sequence). The germline V and J ends were trimmed by 1 base and 3 bases, with 16 bases remaining between them. In DNA, the CDR3 is TGCAGTGCTAGAGCCGGTACTAGCAATCGCTACGAGCAGTACTTC. This sequence encodes CSARAGTSNRYEQYF.

This chain links TRBV28 with TRBJ1-5; D unresolved. The CDR3 runs 14 residues. Trimming pared 3 bases from V and 3 bases from J, leaving 9 bases between. The germline V gene has CDR1 MDHEN and CDR2 SYDVKM. As DNA, the CDR3 is TGTGCCAGCAGTTTTGGGGTCTTCAATCAGCCCCAGCATTTT. Protein sequence: CASSFGVFNQPQHF.

This chain links TRBV15 with TRBJ2-2, with TRBD2 matching over 8 bases. Germline V gene sequence: CDR1 LNHNV, CDR2 YYDKDF (reference sequence). The CDR3 runs to 17 residues. V was clipped by 0 bases and J by 8 bases; unmatched bases: 11. The CDR3 coding sequence is TGTGCCACCAGCAGAGAGTACCAGGGACTAGGGTCGGGGGAGCTGTTTTTT. Amino acids: CATSREYQGLGSGELFF.

The chain carries TRBV6-5 and TRBJ2-3, with D possibly TRBD1 on 6 matching bases. There are 14 residues in the CDR3. The V end was cut by 7 bases, the J end by 1 base, with 12 bases between. Germline V gene sequence: CDR1 MNHEY, CDR2 SVGAGI. CDR3 nucleotide sequence: TGTGCCAGCACAAGCAACAGGGGCACAGATACGCAGTATTTT. Its translation: CASTSNRGTDTQYF.

The V call is TRBV20-1, the J call TRBJ2-7, with 7 bases fitting TRBD1. With 7 bases clipped from V and 2 bases from J, the junction kept 5 bases outside the gene matches. This CDR3 contains 12 residues. The V gene's germline CDR1 is DFQATT and CDR2 SNEGSKA (reference sequence). The DNA of the CDR3 is TGCAGTGTCCCGGGACAGACCTACGAGCAGTACTTC. Translation gives CSVPGQTYEQYF.

This clonotype was seen once. Here the CDR3 reads CASSPRDRRNTEAFF. CDR3 in DNA: TGTGCCAGCAGCCCCAGGGACAGGAGGAACACTGAAGCTTTCTTT. The J gene is TRBJ1-1, the V gene TRBV3-1; 8 bases map to TRBD1. Looked up from germline, CDR1 is LGHDT and CDR2 is YNNKEL (reference sequence). The ends lost 4 bases at V and 1 base at J; junction bases unmatched: 5. The CDR3 consists of 15 residues.

This sequence joins TRBV20-1 and TRBJ2-2; TRBD2 might be the D (5 bases). This CDR3 comprises 15 residues. The V gene lost 0 bases and the J gene lost 4 bases, with 12 bases spanning the gap. The V gene's germline CDR1 is DFQATT and CDR2 SNEGSKA (reference sequence). DNA for the CDR3: TGCAGTGCTAGAGATACTACGGCGGGCACCGGGGAGCTGTTTTTT. Its translation is CSARDTTAGTGELFF.

The chain couples TRBV20-1 to TRBJ1-5; D may be TRBD1 (6 bases). Deletions cut 5 bases from V and 0 bases from J, with 8 bases between. The CDR3 is 13 residues long. Germline CDR1 DFQATT, CDR2 SNEGSKA (reference sequence). The DNA for the CDR3 is TGCAGTGCTGACAGGAGTAGCAATCAGCCCCAGCATTTT. Translating gives CSADRSSNQPQHF.

The chain recombines TRBV18 with TRBJ2-2; 7 positions agree with TRBD2. Trimming removed 2 bases from V and 3 bases from J; junction bases left unmatched: 0. The germline gives CDR1 KGHSH, CDR2 LQKENI. The CDR3 is made up of 14 amino acids. CDR3 loop: CASSPSGDTGELFF. The CDR3 nucleotides read TGTGCCAGCTCACCAAGCGGGGACACCGGGGAGCTGTTTTTT.

The chain employs TRBV30 and TRBJ2-1; D may be TRBD2 (5 bases). The CDR3 is 11 residues long. Germline CDR1 and CDR2: GTSNPN and SVGIG (reference sequence). Trimming took off 4 bases at V and 10 bases at J, with 11 bases between the two ends. CDR3 residues: CAWTPSGEQFF. As DNA, the CDR3 is TGTGCCTGGACCCCCTCGGGGGAGCAGTTCTTC.

This chain connects TRBV4-3 to TRBJ1-1, with D uncertain. The V end lost 1 base, the J end lost 2 bases, and 8 bases lay between the germline ends. CDR3 size: 14 residues. CDR1 is LGHNA and CDR2 is YSLEER in the germline V gene. The CDR3 DNA is TGCGCCAGCAGCCAAGGACCGTTCAACACTGAAGCTTTCTTT. This encodes CASSQGPFNTEAFF.

The chain couples TRBV18 to TRBJ1-5, with D maybe TRBD1 (5 bases). Trimming removed 3 bases at V and 6 bases at J, with 15 bases between. The CDR3 spans 15 residues. Per germline, CDR1 KGHSH and CDR2 LQKENI. For the CDR3, the DNA is TGTGCCAGCTCACCTGGGGCGGGAGAGGGTCAGCCCCAGCATTTT. Encoded protein: CASSPGAGEGQPQHF. Full variable domain (remainder filled in from reference TRBV18 and TRBJ1-5): NAGVMQNPRHLVRRRGQEARLRCSPMKGHSHVYWYRQLPEEGLKFMVYLQKENIIDESGMPKERFSAEFPKEGPSILRIQQVVRGDSAAYFCASSPGAGEGQPQHFGDGTRLSIL.

This clonotype showed up just a few times. This rearrangement joins TRBV12-3 or TRBV12-4 to TRBJ2-1; tentative D call: TRBD1 (6 bases). V lost 5 bases and J lost 6, with 8 bases in between. The CDR3 consists of 12 residues. The CDR3, as DNA: TGTGCCAGCAGTAACAGGGTCAATGAGCAGTTCTTC. Its protein product is CASSNRVNEQFF.

V usage is TRBV15 and J usage is TRBJ1-5; D is possibly TRBD1 (5 bases). V shed 0 bases and J shed 6 bases, with 12 bases lying between them. The germline V gene has CDR1 LNHNV and CDR2 YYDKDF (reference sequence). CDR3 length: 15 residues. The CDR3 DNA reads TGTGCCACCAGCAGAGACAGGGAGGGCGGTCAGCCCCAGCATTTT. It is translated as CATSRDREGGQPQHF.

The chain links TRBV20-1 to TRBJ2-5; no clear D gene. CDR1 is DFQATT and CDR2 is SNEGSKA in the germline V gene (reference sequence). The CDR3 is made up of 12 amino acids. Trimming left V 6 bases short and J 6 bases short, with 14 bases between. As DNA, the CDR3 is TGCAGTGCCTCAGACCCTAAGAAGACCCAGTACTTC. It codes for CSASDPKKTQYF.

This sequence joins TRBV18 and TRBJ2-3; D is uncertain. Germline lookup yields CDR1 KGHSH and CDR2 LQKENI. The CDR3 runs to 14 residues. Trimming took 3 bases from V and 2 from J, leaving 9 bases between them. The CDR3 spells CASSPLDYTDTQYF. The CDR3 DNA reads as TGTGCCAGCTCACCGCTGGATTACACAGATACGCAGTATTTT.

This chain joins TRBV7-6 and TRBJ2-7, with 9 bases that match TRBD1. J was trimmed by 7 bases and V by 5 bases; bases with no gene match: 9. The CDR3 contains 14 residues. The germline CDR1 and CDR2 sequences are SGHVS and FNYEAQ. CDR3 DNA sequence: TGTGCCAGCAGCGCGTTAGGACAGGGGCGAGAGCAGTACTTC. Its translation: CASSALGQGREQYF.

A remark on this clonotype: One junction end does not reproduce the germline sequence, and a read error may be involved. The chain joins TRBV3-1 to TRBJ1-1; the match to TRBD1 covers 7 bases. CDR1 LGHDT and CDR2 YNNKEL come from the germline V gene (reference sequence). The CDR3 covers 13 residues. CDR3 loop: CASSFPGGTETFF. The CDR3 region has the DNA TGTGCCAGCAGCTTTCCAGGGGGTACTGAAACTTTCTTT.